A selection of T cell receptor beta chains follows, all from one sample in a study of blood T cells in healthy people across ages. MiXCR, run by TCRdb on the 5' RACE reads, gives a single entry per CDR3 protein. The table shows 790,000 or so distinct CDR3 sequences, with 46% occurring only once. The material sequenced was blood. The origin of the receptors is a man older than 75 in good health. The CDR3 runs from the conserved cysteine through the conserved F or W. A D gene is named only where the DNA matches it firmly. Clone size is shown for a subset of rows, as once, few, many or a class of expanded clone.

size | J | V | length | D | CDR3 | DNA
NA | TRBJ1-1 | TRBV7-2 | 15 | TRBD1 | CASSLAGQSNTEAFF | TGTGCCAGCAGCTTAGCGGGACAGTCGAACACTGAAGCTTTCTTT
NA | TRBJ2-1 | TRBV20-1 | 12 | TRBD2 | CSAQRDYNEQFF | TGCAGTGCCCAGCGGGACTACAATGAGCAGTTCTTC
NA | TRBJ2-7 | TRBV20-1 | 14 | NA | CSAPRRLLTYEQYF | TGCAGTGCTCCCCGTCGGCTTCTTACCTACGAGCAGTACTTC
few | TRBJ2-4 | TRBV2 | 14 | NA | CASRDRPSSSIQYF | TGTGCCAGCAGGGATAGGCCATCCTCGAGCATTCAGTACTTC
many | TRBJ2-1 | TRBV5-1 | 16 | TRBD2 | CASSLEGRASYNEQFF | TGCGCCAGCAGCTTGGAGGGGAGGGCCTCCTACAATGAGCAGTTCTTC
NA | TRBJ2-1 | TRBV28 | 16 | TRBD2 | CASSFMGTSGYNEQFF | TGTGCCAGCAGTTTCATGGGGACTAGCGGATACAATGAGCAGTTCTTC
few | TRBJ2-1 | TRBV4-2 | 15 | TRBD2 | CASSQAREGGNEQFF | TGTGCCAGCAGCCAAGCGCGGGAGGGGGGCAATGAGCAGTTCTTC
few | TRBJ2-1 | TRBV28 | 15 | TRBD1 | CASSFEDRGLNEQFF | TGTGCCAGCAGTTTTGAGGACAGGGGGCTCAATGAGCAGTTCTTC
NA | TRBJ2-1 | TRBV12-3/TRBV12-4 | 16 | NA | CASRAGSGSSYNEQFF | TGTGCCAGCAGAGCGGGCAGTGGTAGCTCCTACAATGAGCAGTTCTTC
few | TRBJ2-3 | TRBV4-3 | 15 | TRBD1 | CASSSRDRSTDTQYF | TGCGCCAGCAGCAGCCGGGACAGAAGCACAGATACGCAGTATTTT
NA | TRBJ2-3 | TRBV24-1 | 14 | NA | CATSDGGVPDTQYF | TGTGCCACCAGTGATGGAGGGGTCCCAGATACGCAGTATTTT
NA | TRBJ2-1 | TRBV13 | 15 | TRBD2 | CASSTRLAEYNEQFF | TGTGCCAGCAGCACCCGACTAGCGGAATACAATGAGCAGTTCTTC
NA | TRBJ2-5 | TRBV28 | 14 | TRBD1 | CASSLDRDRGTQYF | TGTGCCAGCAGTCTGGACCGGGACAGGGGGACCCAGTACTTC
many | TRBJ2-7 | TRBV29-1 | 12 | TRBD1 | CSGRTGISEQYF | TGCAGCGGCAGGACAGGGATTAGCGAGCAGTACTTC
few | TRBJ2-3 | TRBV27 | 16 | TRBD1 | CASSLPGQGVADTQYF | TGTGCCAGCAGTTTACCGGGACAGGGGGTCGCAGATACGCAGTATTTT
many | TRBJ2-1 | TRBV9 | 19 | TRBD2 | CASSGTGEREGRSYNEQFF | TGTGCCAGCAGCGGGACGGGCGAGCGGGAGGGCCGGTCCTACAATGAGCAGTTCTTC
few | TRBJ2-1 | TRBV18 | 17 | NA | CASSPYSSVDVYNEQFF | TGTGCCAGCTCACCGTACAGCTCGGTCGACGTCTACAATGAGCAGTTCTTC
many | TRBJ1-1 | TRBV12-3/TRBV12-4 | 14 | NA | CASRLSQVNTEAFF | TGTGCCAGCAGGTTAAGCCAGGTTAACACTGAAGCTTTCTTT